The 17 T cell receptor beta chains below all came from one sample that was sequenced in a study of T-cell memory formation after mild COVID-19. TCRdb recomputed calls from the 5' RACE reads with MiXCR, one row per CDR3 protein. This table has about 430,000 distinct CDR3 sequences, roughly 18% appearing once. The specimen was PBMCs or a T cell subset sorted from them (not recorded which). Receptors were obtained from a man younger than 35 who had mild COVID-19 (a few samples of this study predate the infection). Cell type and time point are not known.

The rearrangement joins TRBV20-1 to TRBJ1-1; a possible D gene is TRBD1 (6 bases). Germline CDR1 is DFQATT and CDR2 is SNEGSKA (reference sequence). Trimming removed 5 bases from V and 3 bases from J, with 16 bases in between. The CDR3 is 14 residues long. This chain's CDR3 is CSALTTGVDTEAFF. The CDR3 coding sequence is TGCAGTGCTCTGACGACAGGAGTGGACACTGAAGCTTTCTTT.

This clonotype was counted only a few times. The V call is TRBV12-5, the J call TRBJ2-3; weak D call: TRBD1 (6 bases). V lost 4 bases and J lost 0, with 11 bases in between. The CDR3 extends over 15 amino acids. Germline V gene data show CDR1 as LGHNT and CDR2 as FRNRAP. CDR3 in amino acids: CASGSGTSSTDTQYF. For the CDR3, the DNA is TGTGCTAGTGGTTCCGGGACATCTAGCACAGATACGCAGTATTTT.

Here the CDR3 reads CASRSLSGPNTGELFF. The CDR3 DNA reads TGTGCCAGCAGATCTCTGTCAGGGCCGAACACCGGGGAGCTGTTTTTT. The gene calls are TRBV6-5 and TRBJ2-2; possibly TRBD1 for D (5 bases). Germline CDR1 is MNHEY and CDR2 is SVGAGI. The CDR3 totals 16 residues. V dropped 6 bases and J dropped 0 bases, with 14 bases sitting between them.

The rearrangement uses TRBV12-3 or TRBV12-4 and TRBJ2-5; 8 positions match TRBD1. This CDR3 is 13 amino acids long. Losses at the gene ends were 5 bases for V and 6 bases for J; bases not matched to a gene: 5. DNA of the CDR3: TGTGCCAGCAGTAAGGACAGGGATCAGACCCAGTACTTC. The encoded protein is CASSKDRDQTQYF.

V usage is TRBV3-1 and J usage is TRBJ2-5, with D uncertain. CDR3 length: 13 residues. Germline V CDR1 and CDR2: LGHDT, YNNKEL (reference sequence). Trimming removed 8 bases at V and 5 bases at J, with 15 bases between. Written as DNA, the CDR3 is TGTGCCAGCTGCTCTGGAAGGCTGGAGACCCAGTACTTC. Amino acids: CASCSGRLETQYF.

This clonotype turned up a few times. The J gene is TRBJ1-1, the V gene TRBV6-5; no definite D call. The germline V gene has CDR1 MNHEY and CDR2 SVGAGI. V was clipped by 6 bases and J by 2 bases, with 7 bases between them. This CDR3 contains 12 residues. CDR3 DNA sequence: TGTGCCAGCAGATCCTACAACACTGAAGCTTTCTTT. Translation gives CASRSYNTEAFF.

The rearrangement links TRBV27 to TRBJ1-2; 8 positions agree with TRBD1. The V gene's germline CDR1 is MNHEY and CDR2 SMNVEV (reference sequence). This CDR3 spans 15 amino acids. J gave up 2 bases and V 4 bases, and 6 bases lay outside the gene matches. The CDR3 region is CASSYTGGANYGYTF. CDR3 bases: TGTGCCAGCAGTTACACAGGGGGTGCCAACTATGGCTACACCTTC.

This clonotype has more than one count but fewer than ten. CDR3 bases: TGCAGTGCTATACAGGGACTGAACACTGAAGCTTTCTTT. Amino acids: CSAIQGLNTEAFF. V is TRBV20-1 and J is TRBJ1-1; D is perhaps TRBD1 (6 bases). CDR3 length equals 13 residues. V was clipped by 4 bases and J by 0 bases, with 9 bases between them. The germline V gene encodes CDR1 DFQATT and CDR2 SNEGSKA (reference sequence).

The CDR3 nucleotides are TGTGCCAGCAGCCGGGACTACCTATCCACAGATACGCAGTATTTT. This gives the protein CASSRDYLSTDTQYF. The chain links TRBV7-2 to TRBJ2-3; 7 bases are a match to TRBD2. Germline V CDR1 and CDR2: SGHTA, FQGNSA. With V trimmed by 5 bases and J by 2 bases, 7 bases remained unmatched. CDR3 length equals 15 residues.

The gene calls are TRBV30 and TRBJ2-3, with D tentatively TRBD1 (6 bases). The CDR3 is made up of 13 amino acids. The V and J ends lost 5 bases and 6 bases respectively, with 15 bases between them. CDR1 and CDR2 (germline): GTSNPN, SVGIG (reference sequence). Written as DNA, the CDR3 is TGTGCCTGGTCACAGGGCGTGGGGGATACGCAGTATTTT. Translating gives CAWSQGVGDTQYF.

V gene TRBV7-6 combines with J gene TRBJ2-1; 8 bases map to TRBD2. CDR3 length: 17 residues. J gave up 8 bases and V 5 bases, and 17 bases lay outside the gene matches. Germline V gives CDR1 SGHVS, CDR2 FNYEAQ. The CDR3 nucleotides are TGTGCCAGCAGCCCCACCCCATACCGGGGGGGCCCGCATGAGCAGTTCTTC. Protein sequence: CASSPTPYRGGPHEQFF.

For the CDR3, the DNA is TGTGCCAGCAGCAAAACGGGGACAGGGGCTTCCGAGCAGTACTTC. Protein product: CASSKTGTGASEQYF. This chain joins TRBV21-1 and TRBJ2-7; the table names TRBD1, a call not compared with the DNA. TRBV21-1 is reported as a pseudogene. The CDR3 spans 15 residues.

The gene calls are TRBV6-2 or TRBV6-3 and TRBJ2-7, with 11 bases that match TRBD2. Losses at the gene ends were 5 bases for V and 1 base for J; bases not matched to a gene: 10. This CDR3 comprises 17 residues. CDR1 MNHEY and CDR2 SVGEGT come from the germline V gene. As DNA, the CDR3 is TGTGCCAGCAGTCCCCGTCCGGGACTAGCGGCTTCCTACGAGCAGTACGTC. It encodes CASSPRPGLAASYEQYV.

This chain joins TRBV21-1 and TRBJ2-3; the table's TRBD2 call for D was not verified on the DNA. TRBV21-1 is tagged as a pseudogene. CDR3 length: 17 residues. The CDR3 DNA reads as TGTGCCAGCAGCAAAGCCCGCGGGCAGGGCCGCACAGATACGCAGTATTTT. As protein: CASSKARGQGRTDTQYF.

This clonotype was recorded many times. The J gene is TRBJ1-2, the V gene TRBV21-1. TRBV21-1 is termed a pseudogene. The CDR3 covers 11 residues. DNA of the CDR3: TGTGCCAGCAGCGAGGCCGATGGCTACACCTTC. Translation gives CASSEADGYTF.

The chain joins TRBV20-1 to TRBJ2-1; no definite D call. CDR1 is DFQATT, CDR2 SNEGSKA, per germline (reference sequence). The CDR3 loop spans 15 amino acids. Trimming shortened V by 2 bases and J by 2 bases, and 13 bases separated the two germline ends. CDR3 protein: CSARPLPGPYNEQFF. The CDR3 DNA reads TGCAGTGCTAGACCCCTTCCAGGACCCTACAATGAGCAGTTCTTC.

This clonotype was observed at least ten times. V and J are TRBV6-2 or TRBV6-3 and TRBJ1-1; D unclear. The CDR3 totals 11 residues. Germline V gives CDR1 MNHEY, CDR2 SVGEGT. V shed 5 bases and J shed 6 bases, with 7 bases lying between them. The CDR3 region is CASSRQAEAFF. The CDR3 nucleotides read TGTGCCAGCAGTCGACAAGCTGAAGCTTTCTTT.